This TCR beta chain came from a study of T cell responses to AZD1222 COVID-19 vaccine. Study outcomes and limitations: The repertoires were collected only after the peak T cell response.

The repertoire was sequenced with immunoSEQ multiplex PCR; TCRdb's copy has only in-frame clones and lacks some. Here the sample spans more than 85,000 clones, approximately 90% being singletons. As concerns this clone: Antigen: not known.

Per germline, CDR1 SGHVS and CDR2 FQNEAQ. After removal of 5 bases from V and 3 bases from J, the junction contained 4 bases not matched to a gene. CDR3 size: 13 residues. The sequence derives from an adult in good health. The chain links TRBV7-8 to TRBJ2-7; 7 nucleotides match TRBD1. This specimen consisted of peripheral blood, obtained on day 0 of AZD1222 vaccination. CDR3 nucleotides: TGTGCCAGCAGCCGCCCAGGGGGCTACGAGCAGTACTTC. It codes for CASSRPGGYEQYF.